The entry that follows covers one T cell receptor beta chain sequence. The antigen this receptor binds is unknown. Within one base of it there is no much larger clone, and no base qualities were kept. Participants in the prospective study were enrolled through a virtual design, were aged roughly 18 to 100 years, and lived in about 25 United States geographic areas. Cohort assignment in the prospective study relied on participant-reported clinical history from a screening survey and a study questionnaire. Recovered participants in ImmuneRACE Cohort 3 were defined by two consecutive negative NP/OP PCR tests, clearance by a healthcare professional, or resolution of symptoms. In the prospective study, mobile phlebotomists collected whole blood, serum and a nasopharyngeal or oropharyngeal swab from each participant. Over a roughly 2-month period, participants in the prospective study had the option of providing additional blood draws and questionnaires. Before DNA extraction, blood samples from the prospective study were shipped at room temperature or frozen.

This record belongs to a study of blood T cell repertoires in COVID-19 (dated by TCRdb to 2018 to 2020). Turning to the overall study: Samples from collaborators originated in the United States, Italy and Spain and spanned both the acute and convalescent phases of COVID-19. The prospective study material was composed of cDNA or gDNA derived from T cells, B-cell-depleted T cells, or PBMCs. Subjects who had been exposed to COVID-19, were actively infected with it, or had recovered from it provided the deeply sampled blood TCRbeta repertoires that made up the dataset. The repertoires were released in a freely available public database meant as a resource for research on the immune response to SARS-CoV-2. The samples were drawn from the first 160 participants of the ongoing ImmuneRACE study and from 1,254 subjects provided by 6 global collaborators. The sample metadata nearly always contained a de-identified subject ID, COVID-19 status, age in years and sex. Where available, HLA class I and class II types were obtained from metadata supplied by the sample provider rather than from assay-based typing.

The research as a whole found: The quantity of clinical and demographic metadata differed by source and by participant and was supplied without curation.

The immunoSEQ Assay, a bias-controlled multiplex PCR, was used to amplify TCRbeta CDR3 regions from genomic DNA. The paper's processing steps were these. The number of nucleated cells in each sample was estimated by amplification of reference gene primers within the assay. Sequence reads were collapsed and filtered to measure the absolute abundance of every unique TCRbeta CDR3 rearrangement. For each sample, productive Simpson clonality was calculated by taking the square root of Simpson's diversity index across productive rearrangements. The clones in this table, taken by TCRdb from immuneACCESS, are in-frame only. Not every clone is retained; where verified, under half of the shortfall comes from an unresolved V gene, and the cause of the rest is unknown. V and J calls and clone size are as listed in that table; D and trimming were resolved from the DNA. For this sample there are around 300,000 clones; over 75% appear just once. In total, the top ten clones hold over 4% of the sample.

This receptor was obtained from a woman under 40 who had recovered from COVID-19. Sequencing used PBMCs or T cells enriched from blood (not recorded which).

The CDR3 reads as follows: CAWSGVGGSYGYTF. In nucleotides, the sequence is TGTGCCTGGAGTGGGGTGGGAGGAAGCTATGGCTACACCTTC. The chain is assembled from TRBV30 and TRBJ1-2; the D gene lacks a confident call. The germline V gene (reference sequence) yields GTSNPN for CDR1 and SVGIG for CDR2. The CDR3 holds 14 amino acids from the cysteine to the phenylalanine. The sequence is cut down to CDR3 DNA, 42 bases in frame from base 1. V gives up 1 base and J gives up 4 bases, and the segment between their germline ends measures 13 bases.